This note documents a single TCR beta chain sequence. The data derive from a study of cytomegalovirus exposure and HLA in healthy donors. Both 60 Vbeta primers and 13 Jbeta primers went into the PCR. The assay was immunoSEQ multiplex PCR, and TCRdb's table has in-frame clones only and misses some. This table has more than 200,000 clones, over 60% appearing once. After removal of 7 bases from V and 9 bases from J, the junction contained 12 bases not matched to a gene. The CDR3 loop spans 16 amino acids. CDR1 and CDR2 from the germline V gene are SNHLY and FYNNEI. What was sequenced was PBMCs. This receptor was taken from a man aged 18 to 30 in good health and CMV-seronegative. The V gene is TRBV2, the J gene TRBJ2-1; TRBD2 matches at 13 bases. CDR3 region: CASIPGGLAGASEQFF. DNA for the CDR3: TGTGCCAGCATCCCGGGAGGACTAGCGGGAGCTAGTGAGCAGTTCTTC.